The T cell receptor beta chain described here comes from a study of beta chain features in type 1 diabetes. The study, taken as a whole, reports: Type 1 diabetes patients had TCRB CDR3s that were shorter (moderately but significantly so) in all four CD4+ subsets. The naive, central memory and Treg TCRB repertoires showed an apparent similarity that was greater among patients than among healthy donors. It was not settled here whether HLA type affects TCRB rearrangement.

The CDR3 is made up of 16 amino acids. CDR1 and CDR2 from the germline V gene are SGDLS and YYNGEE. V was cut by 4 bases and J by 1 base, with 15 bases left in between. The sequenced template was cDNA made from the entire isolated RNA. Profiled with immunoSEQ multiplex PCR; TCRdb holds only in-frame clones, not every one. The repertoire includes over 600,000 clones, around 11% of them detected once, and more than 0.09% sits in the top ten. This clone was seen only a few times. The target antigen is unknown. The receptor's source is a man between 25 and 39 years old with type 1 diabetes. The specimen sequenced was naive CD4+ T cells from blood. This chain connects TRBV9 to TRBJ2-1; possible D gene TRBD2, 6 bases. DNA for the CDR3: TGTGCCAGCAGCCTAGGAGGGGCTGAGTCCTACAATGAGCAGTTCTTC. Its translation: CASSLGGAESYNEQFF.